This T cell receptor beta chain is drawn from a study of T cells in Graves' hyperthyroidism and ophthalmopathy (dated by TCRdb to between 2018 and 2021). Turning to the overall study: Peripheral blood was sampled at the time of initial diagnosis, prior to any treatment. According to the paper, TCR Vbeta CDR3 sequencing was carried out on over 130 peripheral blood samples, which came from fewer than 50 ophthalmopathy, 80 or so hyperthyroidism and roughly 17 progressor patients. TCR V-J signatures able to tell the groups apart were searched for in a discovery cohort of about a hundred patients, of whom more than 40 had Graves' ophthalmopathy and roughly 59 had stable Graves' hyperthyroidism. The roughly 100 discovery patients were randomly split 7:3 into training and test sets. After blood sampling, hyperthyroidism patients were treated with methimazole at a starting dose of 30 mg daily, and ophthalmopathy patients were treated with high-dose intravenous methylprednisolone. An independent validation cohort of around 19 hyperthyroidism patients and roughly 16 patients who later progressed to ophthalmopathy tested prospective prediction of ophthalmopathy. The study also compared thyroid tissue and blood T-cell repertoires from about six Graves' hyperthyroidism patients.

As encoded in the germline V gene, CDR1 is SGHRS while CDR2 is YFSETQ. Measured from the cysteine to the phenylalanine, the CDR3 is 16 residues long. The DNA shown is the 48-base CDR3, in frame from base 1. The trim is 2 bases for V and 0 bases for J, with a gap of 11 bases between the germline ends. Overall results and qualifications from the work: A 13 V-J signature model separated ophthalmopathy from stable hyperthyroidism, with about 88% sensitivity and roughly 81% specificity in cross-validation and 80%/75% in testing. No statistical method was used to set the sample size in advance, and investigators knew the group allocation. In validation, progression to ophthalmopathy was predicted by the model with around 71% sensitivity and 72% to 85% specificity, a median of 6.5 months before onset. Most expanded thyroid clonotypes (frequency above 0.001) were also detected in blood, suggesting blood repertoires may reflect thyroid immune responses.

Ophthalmopathy patients had moderately to severely active disease, Clinical Activity Score of at least 3, NOSPECS grade of at least 4, and duration under 3 months. Exclusion was applied to patients with uncontrolled infections, other autoimmune diseases, pregnancy or lactation. Diagnoses relied on clinical symptoms, serum thyroxine and TRAb, thyroid ultrasound and orbital computed tomography. Ficoll-Paque density gradient centrifugation was used to isolate PBMCs from around 10 ml of fresh peripheral blood. Total RNA was extracted using Trizol reagent, and RNA quality was assessed on an Agilent 2100 Bioanalyzer. The TCR beta CDR3 regions were amplified from RNA transcripts. The first round of RT-PCR for the TCR CDR3 was performed with the HTBI primer set and the Qiagen OneStep RT-PCR kit. Libraries were constructed in a second round of multiplex PCR, after which size selection and purification were carried out. The libraries were sequenced on an Illumina HiSeq2000 using paired-end 100 bp reads. Per the original workflow: SOAPnuke was used to process the raw data, removing reads that contained adapters or uncalled bases, had a mean Phred below 15, or lacked an exact match to the constant primer or identifier. High-quality paired reads were merged using COPE v1.2.5, and each unique nucleotide sequence was defined as a clonotype. MiTCR v1.1 was used to align the clonotypes against IMGT TRBV, TRBD and TRBJ reference segments. The analysis was restricted to V-J combinations with a frequency above 0.0001, which together covered just over 98% of the repertoires. The TCS score was defined as the ratio of F50 (clonal expansion) to E x V (chaos), calculated using BLOSUM62-based TCRdist between CDR3 peptides within each V-J. Welch's t-statistics and random forest reduced around 550 V-J features to roughly 13, which were used in a naive Bayes classifier (R e1071). The raw public data were reprocessed by TCRdb itself: fastp quality trimming at Q25, MiXCR clonotype calling, in-frame beta chains only. Here each entry gathers all rows of one CDR3 protein and keeps the most common genes and DNA. TCRdb's processing, not the authors', yielded these V and J calls. The sample table records hundreds of thousands of distinct CDR3 sequences; around a fifth of these occur just once. The top ten hold under 55% of the sample.

This clonotype occurred a few times. Its antigen is currently not known. No much larger clonotype is one base removed from it; base qualities were not supplied. This TCR came from a woman in her 70s with Graves' ophthalmopathy. The specimen sequenced was blood. The rearranged segments are TRBV5-1 and TRBJ2-2, with no reliable assignment of the D segment. The nucleotide sequence reads as follows: TGCGCCAGCAGCTTCGCACTCGGAACGAACACCGGGGAGCTGTTTTTT. Its product reads: CASSFALGTNTGELFF.